The 21 T cell receptor beta chains listed next were all sequenced from one sample in a study of metastatic and nonmetastatic thyroid tumors. TCRdb recomputed clones from the PCR reads via MiXCR. This table has around 13,000 clones, 12% appearing once. Patients had received no treatment of any kind before thyroid surgery. What was sequenced was blood. The source is a female donor with papillary thyroid cancer or a benign thyroid nodule (not recorded which). Some clones in this sample may be carry-over from other donors' samples.

This clone was picked up many times. V usage is TRBV29-1 and J usage is TRBJ2-1; 7 nucleotides line up with TRBD2. V trimming: 7 bases; J trimming: 8 bases; junction bases outside the gene matches: 8. Germline CDR1 and CDR2: SQVTM and ANQGSEA. The CDR3 has 12 amino acids. CDR3 in DNA: TGCAGCGCCCCGGGGGGAGTGGATGAGCAGTTCTTC. Translating gives CSAPGGVDEQFF.

This clone was seen repeatedly, ten times or more. This sequence joins TRBV5-4 and TRBJ2-7, with TRBD2 matching over 8 bases. Germline V gives CDR1 SGHNT, CDR2 YYREEE (reference sequence). This CDR3 spans 15 amino acids. V lost 2 bases to trimming and J lost 6 bases; unmatched junction nucleotides: 10. CDR3 bases: TGTGCCAGCAGCTTCGACTGGGCGGGAGGCTCCGAGCAGTACTTC. Residues: CASSFDWAGGSEQYF.

Sample share makes this clone medium-sized. This chain uses TRBV19 with TRBJ1-1, with D possibly matching TRBD1 (6 bases). CDR1 is LNHDA and CDR2 is SQIVND in the germline V gene (reference sequence). The ends were cut back, 4 bases at V and 1 base at J, with 7 bases in the middle. The CDR3 consists of 13 residues. CDR3 bases: TGTGCCAGTAGTAGGACAGCGAACACTGAAGCTTTCTTT. Its translation is CASSRTANTEAFF.

There are many counts of this clone. This chain joins TRBV27 and TRBJ1-1; no clear D. V was clipped by 6 bases and J by 3 bases, with 5 bases between them. Germline V gene lookup returns CDR1 MNHEY and CDR2 SMNVEV (reference sequence). This CDR3 has 11 residues. CDR3 coding DNA: TGTGCCAGCAGACCTCACACTGAAGCTTTCTTT. Its translation: CASRPHTEAFF.

This clone has a count of ten or more. For the CDR3, the DNA is TGTGCCTGGAGGGCTAGCGGGGGGCACTCCTACGAGCAGTACTTC. It translates to CAWRASGGHSYEQYF. This chain connects TRBV30 to TRBJ2-7; TRBD2 matches 11 bases. Germline CDR1 is GTSNPN and CDR2 is SVGIG (reference sequence). CDR3 length equals 15 residues. V was pared by 3 bases and J by 0 bases, with 4 bases of the junction left unmatched.

V is TRBV19 and J is TRBJ2-5, with D possibly TRBD1 on 6 matching bases. This CDR3 has 16 amino acids. CDR1 is LNHDA, CDR2 SQIVND, per germline (reference sequence). The V end was cut by 6 bases, the J end by 3 bases, with 20 bases between. For the CDR3, the DNA is TGTGCCAGTAGCCCAGGCCGGCAGGGGTTCAAAGAGACCCAGTACTTC. Protein: CASSPGRQGFKETQYF.

The V call is TRBV7-2, the J call TRBJ2-1, with D possibly matching TRBD2 (6 bases). This CDR3 spans 15 amino acids. Germline lookup yields CDR1 SGHTA and CDR2 FQGNSA. The V end lost 2 bases, the J end lost 10 bases, and 18 bases lay between the germline ends. CDR3 nucleotide sequence: TGTGCCAGCAGCTTAAGGCTAGCGAGCCCCGGAGAGCAGTTCTTC. Amino acid sequence: CASSLRLASPGEQFF. Full variable domain (outside the CDR3, taken from reference TRBV7-2 and TRBJ2-1): GAGVSQSPSNKVTEKGKDVELRCDPISGHTALYWYRQSLGQGLEFLIYFQGNSAPDKSGLPSDRFSAERTGGSVSTLTIQRTQQEDSAVYLCASSLRLASPGEQFFGPGTRLTVL.

This clone was counted many times. V usage is TRBV6-4 and J usage is TRBJ1-2, with TRBD1 matching 8 bases. The CDR3 is 14 amino acids. The junction had 11 bases not matched to a gene; V was cut back by 3 bases and J by 11 bases. The germline gives CDR1 MRHNA, CDR2 SNTAGT. CDR3 protein: CASSEYSRTGMYTF. Written as DNA, the CDR3 is TGTGCCAGCAGTGAATATTCTCGGACAGGGATGTACACCTTC.

This clone was recorded at least ten times. This chain links TRBV3-1 with TRBJ2-2; D ambiguous. The length of the CDR3 is 14 residues. V was pared by 0 bases and J by 5 bases, with 7 bases between. Germline V lookup: CDR1 LGHDT, CDR2 YNNKEL (reference sequence). Here the CDR3 reads CASSQDHGTGELFF. The CDR3 DNA reads TGTGCCAGCAGCCAAGATCATGGGACCGGGGAGCTGTTTTTT.

This clone was seen at least ten times. The rearrangement links TRBV3-1 to TRBJ2-3; D is unclear. V shed 4 bases and J shed 6 bases, with 11 bases lying between them. CDR3 size: 13 residues. Germline CDR1 LGHDT, CDR2 YNNKEL (reference sequence). CDR3 sequence reads: CASSPRPGDTQYF. The CDR3, as DNA: TGTGCCAGCAGCCCACGGCCTGGGGATACGCAGTATTTT.

With respect to this clone: The final CDR3 position lacks the conserved phenylalanine or tryptophan, pointing to a likely read error. This sequence joins TRBV30 and TRBJ1-5; D gene uncertain. Germline V gene data show CDR1 as GTSNPN and CDR2 as SVGIG (reference sequence). V lost 2 bases, J lost 4 bases, and 9 bases lay in between. The CDR3 runs to 13 residues. Here the CDR3 reads CAWSSNENQPQHL. DNA for the CDR3: TGTGCCTGGAGTAGTAACGAGAATCAGCCCCAGCATCTT.

This clone was seen at least ten times. The chain recombines TRBV5-8 with TRBJ2-7; D is perhaps TRBD2 (6 bases). Germline assignment: CDR1 SGHTS and CDR2 YDEGEE. CDR3 length equals 15 residues. Trimming stripped 3 bases from V and 3 bases from J, with 16 bases between. This CDR3 reads CASSYGLPRYYEQYF. The CDR3 region has the DNA TGTGCCAGCAGCTACGGACTACCCCGCTACTACGAGCAGTACTTC.

This clone turned up a few times. J is TRBJ1-2 and V is TRBV10-3; the match to TRBD1 covers 7 bases. V dropped 6 bases and J dropped 4; count of bases not matched to a gene: 5. The CDR3 has 13 amino acids. Germline V CDR1 and CDR2: ENHRY, SYGVKD. Written as DNA, the CDR3 is TGTGCCATCAGGTCCGAGGGGGCCTATGGCTACACCTTC. Its translation is CAIRSEGAYGYTF.

Turning to this clone: Since no conserved phenylalanine or tryptophan closes the CDR3, a read error is the likely cause. The rearrangement joins TRBV25-1 to TRBJ1-6; maybe TRBD1 (6 bases). The CDR3 has 16 amino acids. Trimming pared 2 bases from V and 7 bases from J, leaving 15 bases between. Germline V CDR1 and CDR2: MGHDK, SYGVNS. The CDR3 spells CASSEGGRGQNSPLHG. CDR3 nucleotides: TGTGCCAGCAGTGAAGGAGGCCGGGGGCAGAATTCACCCCTCCACGGT.

A remark on this clone: Since the CDR3 does not end with the conserved phenylalanine or tryptophan, this likely comes from a read error. It is unclear where the CDR3 begins or ends on the DNA, so no DNA is shown, and the CDR3 is as TCRdb lists it. This chain connects TRBV10-2 to TRBJ2-3; the D call TRBD2 from the table was never checked on the DNA. Per germline, CDR1 WSHSY and CDR2 SAAADI. Ends included, the CDR3 has 14 residues. CDR3 residues: CAMPLPYITDTLYY.

Ten or more counts support this clone. The J gene is TRBJ2-4, the V gene TRBV19; a possible D gene is TRBD1 (6 bases). Germline values: CDR1 LNHDA, CDR2 SQIVND (reference sequence). The CDR3 covers 16 residues. Trimming removed 3 bases from V and 1 base from J, with 13 bases in between. CDR3 residues: CASSIRTQGAKNIQYF. As DNA, the CDR3 is TGTGCCAGTAGTATCCGAACCCAGGGGGCCAAAAACATTCAGTACTTC.

This clone is medium-sized (0.01 to 0.1%). The chain employs TRBV10-3 and TRBJ2-5; D may be TRBD2 (6 bases). The germline V gene has CDR1 ENHRY and CDR2 SYGVKD. The V end lost 4 bases, the J end lost 2 bases, and 8 bases lay between the germline ends. The CDR3 covers 13 residues. The CDR3 spells CAISVGGQETQYF. CDR3 coding DNA: TGTGCCATCAGTGTGGGGGGACAAGAGACCCAGTACTTC.

This clone was detected many times. V usage is TRBV7-3 and J usage is TRBJ2-1; 15 bases are shared with TRBD2. The ends lost 4 bases at V and 6 bases at J; junction bases unmatched: 10. Germline lookup yields CDR1 SGHTA and CDR2 FQGTGA. The CDR3 loop spans 18 amino acids. The CDR3 here is CASSSGRTSGGAGNEQFF. As DNA, the CDR3 is TGTGCCAGCAGCTCCGGTAGGACTAGCGGGGGGGCCGGCAATGAGCAGTTCTTC.

The chain links TRBV19 to TRBJ2-1; a weak D match, TRBD2 (5 bases). CDR3 length equals 12 residues. Germline CDR1 reads LNHDA; CDR2 reads SQIVND (reference sequence). V shed 3 bases and J shed 7 bases, with 7 bases lying between them. The CDR3 reads CASSIGGNEQFF. CDR3 DNA sequence: TGTGCCAGTAGTATTGGCGGGAATGAGCAGTTCTTC.

This clone was picked up many times. The same CDR3 arises from other DNA sequences in this sample as well. The rearrangement uses TRBV10-3 and TRBJ1-1; TRBD1 matches at 7 bases. After removal of 6 bases from V and 5 bases from J, the junction contained 12 bases not matched to a gene. The germline gives CDR1 ENHRY, CDR2 SYGVKD. The CDR3 contains 15 residues. CDR3 coding DNA: TGTGCCATCAGGCGACAGGGATCTGAGGCGACTGAAGCTTTCTTT. This translates into CAIRRQGSEATEAFF.

Ten or more counts support this clone. The gene calls are TRBV19 and TRBJ1-5, with D possibly matching TRBD1 (5 bases). The CDR3 runs to 17 residues. Trimming removed 1 base from V and 3 bases from J, with 16 bases in between. Germline lookup yields CDR1 LNHDA and CDR2 SQIVND (reference sequence). As DNA, the CDR3 is TGTGCCAGTAGTATAGGCTGGAACCGGGACTACAATCAGCCCCAGCATTTT. Translated, it gives CASSIGWNRDYNQPQHF. The whole variable domain, filled in from reference TRBV19 and TRBJ1-5, reads DGGITQSPKYLFRKEGQNVTLSCEQNLNHDAMYWYRQDPGQGLRLIYYSQIVNDFQKGDIAEGYSVSREKKESFPLTVTSAQKNPTAFYLCASSIGWNRDYNQPQHFGDGTRLSIL.